This T cell receptor beta chain stems from a study of control samples from healthy donors and cancer patients (dated by TCRdb to 2018 to 2021). Of note for this clone: Its antigen has not been determined. Nothing much larger sits one base from this clone, and base qualities are not available.

The library was prepared using the immunoSEQ multiplex PCR assay. Here the immuneACCESS table is served through TCRdb, limited to in-frame sequences with V and J called. Missing clones are a known gap in these copies; in checked studies unresolved V genes cover under half, and the rest lacks a known reason. The sample table shows about 85,000 clones, and 85% to 90% are seen once. Clones ranked in the top ten supply less than 8.5% of the sample. The CDR1 and CDR2 encoded by the germline V gene are MGHRA and YSYEKL. V drops 6 bases and J drops 0 bases, leaving 15 bases in between. The CDR3 goes from the cysteine to the phenylalanine over 15 residues. Only CDR3 DNA remains: 45 bases, in frame from the first base.

The sequenced sample was blood. The chain was built from TRBV4-1 and TRBJ2-7; TRBD1 is perhaps the D gene, given 6 matching bases. This sequence originates from a woman aged 60-75 years in good health. The CDR3 region reads CASSPDRWSSYEQYF. In nucleotide form, the sequence is TGCGCCAGCAGTCCAGACAGGTGGAGCTCCTACGAGCAGTACTTC.